Listed below are T cell receptor beta chains from one sample, sequenced in a study of cytomegalovirus exposure and HLA in healthy donors. The assay was immunoSEQ multiplex PCR, and TCRdb's table has in-frame clones only and misses some. This sample has tens of thousands of clones; approximately 77% occur once, and the top ten carry approximately 3.3%. Sequenced: PBMCs. These receptor sequences come from a woman aged 35 to 49 in good health and CMV-seropositive. The CDR3 runs from the conserved cysteine through the conserved F or W. A D gene is named only where the DNA matches it firmly. Expanded clones get a size class; other rows say once, few or many, or leave the size out.

v_gene	d_gene	len	abundance	j_gene	CDR3aa	CDR3nt
TRBV6-1	.	16	.	TRBJ2-5	CASSEAGTGHGETQYF	TGTGCCAGCAGTGAAGCGGGAACAGGCCATGGGGAGACCCAGTACTTC
TRBV29-1	.	12	.	TRBJ2-7	CSVARDRYEQYF	TGCAGCGTTGCTCGCGATCGTTACGAGCAGTACTTC
TRBV30	TRBD1	13	few	TRBJ1-2	CAVAGEGARSYTF	TGTGCGGTTGCTGGCGAGGGGGCGAGGAGCTACACCTTC
TRBV5-5	.	15	.	TRBJ2-2	CASSSQGTNTGELFF	TGTGCCAGCAGCTCCCAGGGGACGAACACCGGGGAGCTGTTTTTT
TRBV25-1	.	11	.	TRBJ2-1	CASREGREQFF	TGTGCCAGCAGGGAGGGGCGTGAGCAGTTCTTC
TRBV15	.	15	.	TRBJ2-7	CATSRDHSPTYEQYF	TGTGCCACCAGCAGAGATCACAGCCCGACGTACGAGCAGTACTTC
TRBV5-8	TRBD1	11	.	TRBJ2-7	CASSGDSLAPF	TGTGCCAGCAGCGGGGACAGTTTAGCACCTTTC
TRBV5-6	TRBD1	15	.	TRBJ1-6	CASSLGQGLPSPLHF	TGTGCCAGCAGCTTGGGACAGGGGCTGCCCTCACCCCTCCACTTT
TRBV5-4	TRBD1	15	once	TRBJ2-1	CASRLDRGSYNEQFF	TGTGCCAGCAGACTTGACAGGGGGTCCTACAATGAGCAGTTCTTC
TRBV6-4	.	14	.	TRBJ1-1	CASSVRAGDTEAFF	TGTGCCAGCAGTGTCAGGGCGGGGGACACTGAAGCTTTCTTT
TRBV6-1	.	11	few	TRBJ2-3	CASTWRDAQYF	TGTGCCAGCACCTGGCGGGATGCGCAGTATTTT
TRBV5-1	TRBD2	14	.	TRBJ2-5	CASSTGTSRETQYF	TGCGCCAGCAGCACCGGGACTAGCCGGGAGACCCAGTACTTC
TRBV5-8	.	15	.	TRBJ2-1	CASSLPQFSYNEQFF	TGTGCCAGCAGCTTGCCCCAATTCTCCTACAATGAGCAGTTCTTC
TRBV6-1	TRBD1	16	.	TRBJ1-2	CASSEGEGQGSYGYTF	TGTGCCAGCAGTGAAGGAGAGGGACAGGGGTCCTATGGCTACACCTTC
TRBV6-5	.	16	.	TRBJ1-2	CASSSLQGIENYGYTF	TGTGCCAGCAGTTCCCTACAGGGAATCGAGAACTATGGCTACACCTTC
TRBV27	.	14	.	TRBJ2-7	CASSLNRLSYEQYF	TGTGCCAGCAGTTTAAACAGGCTTTCCTACGAGCAGTACTTC
TRBV19	.	14	.	TRBJ1-2	CASSRESTGLGYTF	TGTGCCAGTAGTAGAGAGTCCACAGGCCTCGGCTACACCTTC
TRBV10-2	TRBD1	16	once	TRBJ1-4	CASSPGTGGLNEKLFF	TGCGCCAGCAGTCCCGGGACAGGGGGCTTAAATGAAAAACTGTTTTTT
TRBV7-6	TRBD1	17	.	TRBJ2-7	CASSLGTSQGSSYEQYF	TGTGCCAGCAGCTTGGGGACCTCACAGGGGAGCTCCTACGAGCAGTACTTC
TRBV20-1	.	11	.	TRBJ1-1	CSCGPGTEAFF	TGCAGTTGCGGTCCTGGCACTGAAGCTTTCTTT
TRBV4-1	TRBD1	15	.	TRBJ1-3	CASSQAGTGYNTIYF	TGCGCCAGCAGCCAGGCCGGGACAGGGTATAACACCATATATTTT
TRBV7-8	.	15	.	TRBJ1-4	CASSLAPAANEKLFF	TGTGCCAGCAGCTTAGCGCCGGCGGCTAATGAAAAACTGTTTTTT
TRBV28	.	13	.	TRBJ2-5	CASKGPVGETQYF	TGTGCCAGCAAGGGGCCCGTGGGGGAGACCCAGTACTTC
TRBV6-6	.	16	.	TRBJ1-2	CASSYPPENSPYGYTF	TGTGCCAGCAGTTACCCCCCTGAGAACTCTCCCTATGGCTACACCTTC
TRBV7-2	TRBD1	15	.	TRBJ1-5	CASSKPGQPMQPQHF	TGTGCCAGCAGCAAGCCGGGACAGCCAATGCAGCCCCAGCATTTT
TRBV4-1	.	14	.	TRBJ1-1	CASSQDRATAEAFF	TGCGCCAGCAGCCAAGACAGGGCCACGGCTGAAGCTTTCTTT
TRBV5-1	.	17	once	TRBJ1-4	CASSLVLGATKGEKLFF	TGCGCCAGCAGCTTGGTCCTGGGGGCGACTAAGGGGGAAAAACTGTTTTTT
TRBV11-2	TRBD1	14	.	TRBJ1-2	CASSASTGNYGYTF	TGTGCCAGCAGCGCCTCGACAGGGAACTATGGCTACACCTTC
TRBV4-1	TRBD1	15	.	TRBJ1-6	CASSQVQGEDSPLHF	TGCGCCAGCAGCCAAGTACAGGGGGAGGATTCACCCCTCCACTTT
TRBV20-1	TRBD1	11	.	TRBJ1-3	CSASRGNTIYF	TGCAGTGCGAGCAGGGGGAACACCATATATTTT
TRBV7-9	.	15	.	TRBJ2-7	CASSLNPPGSYEQYF	TGTGCCAGCAGCTTAAATCCCCCGGGTTCCTACGAGCAGTACTTC
TRBV7-9	.	13	.	TRBJ1-1	CASSLMGGTEAFF	TGTGCCAGCAGCTTAATGGGGGGCACTGAAGCTTTCTTT
TRBV5-4	.	14	.	TRBJ1-3	CASSLGVSGNTIYF	TGTGCCAGCAGCCTCGGGGTGTCTGGAAACACCATATATTTT
TRBV4-1	.	15	.	TRBJ1-2	CASSQPDGKFYGYTF	TGCGCCAGCAGCCAACCTGACGGGAAGTTCTATGGCTACACCTTC
TRBV6-1	.	12	.	TRBJ2-7	CASSERGYEQYF	TGTGCCAGCAGTGAACGGGGATACGAGCAGTACTTC
TRBV28	TRBD1	15	.	TRBJ1-2	CASSLFLQGVRGYTF	TGTGCCAGCAGTTTGTTTTTGCAGGGGGTGCGAGGCTACACCTTC
TRBV27	.	15	.	TRBJ2-1	CASSLTHTAYNEQFF	TGTGCCAGCAGTTTAACACACACAGCCTACAATGAGCAGTTCTTC
TRBV6-6	.	16	.	TRBJ1-2	CASSGVSQATNYGYTF	TGTGCCAGCAGTGGGGTTTCACAGGCCACTAACTATGGCTACACCTTC
TRBV9	.	14	once	TRBJ1-1	CASSEGGMNTEAFF	TGTGCCAGCAGCGAAGGAGGGATGAACACTGAAGCTTTCTTT
TRBV18	TRBD1	15	.	TRBJ1-5	CASSPRTGENQPQHF	TGTGCCAGCTCACCACGGACAGGAGAAAATCAGCCCCAGCATTTT
TRBV15	TRBD1	15	.	TRBJ1-2	CATSRDLGTGGGYTF	TGTGCCACCAGCAGAGACCTAGGGACAGGAGGAGGCTACACCTTC